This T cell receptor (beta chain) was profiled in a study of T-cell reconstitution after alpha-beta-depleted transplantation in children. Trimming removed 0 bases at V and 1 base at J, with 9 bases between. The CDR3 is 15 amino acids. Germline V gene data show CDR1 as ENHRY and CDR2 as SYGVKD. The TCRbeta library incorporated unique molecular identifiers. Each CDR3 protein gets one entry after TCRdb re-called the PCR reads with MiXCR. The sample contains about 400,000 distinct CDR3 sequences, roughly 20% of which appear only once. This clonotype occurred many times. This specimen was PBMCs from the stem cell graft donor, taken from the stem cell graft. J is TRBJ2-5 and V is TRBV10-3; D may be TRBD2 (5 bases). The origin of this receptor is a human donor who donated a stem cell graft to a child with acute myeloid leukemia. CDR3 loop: CAISESRAAQETQYF. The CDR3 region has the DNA TGTGCCATCAGTGAGTCGAGGGCAGCCCAAGAGACCCAGTACTTC.